This is a list of T cell receptor beta chains from one sample in a study of T-cell memory formation after mild COVID-19. Each CDR3 protein is one row after TCRdb ran MiXCR on the 5' RACE reads. The sample records approximately 240,000 distinct CDR3 sequences, about a sixth being singletons. The sample taken for sequencing was PBMCs or a T cell subset sorted from them (not recorded which). These receptor sequences come from a man aged 18 to 29 who had mild COVID-19 (a few samples of this study predate the infection). Cell type and time point are not known. The conserved cysteine and the conserved F or W are not part of the CDR3 here. Clone size is not always given. Where it is, it says once, few, many or a class for expanded clones.

j_call v_call clone_size cdr3_aa
TRBJ1-1 TRBV5-1 NA ASSWEMNTEAF
TRBJ1-2 TRBV6-1 NA ASSLSGTAYGYT
TRBJ2-1 TRBV21-1 few ASSKGKGRGHEQF
TRBJ1-5 TRBV10-3 NA AIDQPQH
TRBJ1-5 TRBV20-1 few SAAAGGGQPQH
TRBJ2-3 TRBV5-5 few ASSSTGSSSTDTQY
TRBJ1-5 TRBV12-3/TRBV12-4 few ASSLGGVGWMPQH
TRBJ1-3 TRBV7-2 many ASSQDGNTIY
TRBJ2-5 TRBV19 NA ASSTPLETQY
TRBJ2-1 TRBV7-8 many ASSLAHGGSVNEQF
TRBJ2-7 TRBV7-2 NA ASSHVSGGSPYEQY
TRBJ1-2 TRBV5-1 few ASSLTLPDYGYT
TRBJ1-2 TRBV29-1 few SVGDVSNYGYT
TRBJ2-3 TRBV7-2 many ASSLLGLRGDTQY
TRBJ1-1 TRBV29-1 few SVVRVGNTEAF
TRBJ2-2 TRBV4-3 many ASSHAGELF
TRBJ2-5 TRBV12-3/TRBV12-4 NA ASSFGPGGLDETQY
TRBJ1-2 TRBV12-3/TRBV12-4 NA ASSLKGFGGYT
TRBJ1-2 TRBV18 NA ASSPAGRDGYT
TRBJ2-5 TRBV3-1 many ASSAALAGGKETQY